The next 8 T cell receptor beta chains were all read from a single sample in a study of beta chain features in type 1 diabetes. The sequenced template was cDNA made from the entire isolated RNA. The table came from immunoSEQ multiplex PCR; TCRdb's copy has only in-frame clones and leaves some out. The table has some 44,000 clones, 50% seen once; the top ten hold 0.2% to 0.3%. Sample: stem cell memory CD4+ T cells from blood. These receptors originate from a woman in her thirties in good health.

This clone was found a few times. This sequence joins TRBV10-3 and TRBJ2-5; a weak D match, TRBD1 (6 bases). This CDR3 has 13 residues. Between the trimmed V and J ends, which lost 3 bases and 9 bases, there was a span of 14 bases. CDR1 is ENHRY and CDR2 is SYGVKD in the germline V gene. CDR3 sequence reads: CAISDLSGAAQYF. The CDR3 DNA reads TGTGCCATCAGTGACCTCTCAGGGGCAGCCCAGTACTTC.

This CDR3 reads CASSPRKTTEAFF. CDR3 DNA: TGTGCCAGCAGCCCAAGGAAGACTACTGAAGCTTTCTTT. The V call is TRBV6-1, the J call TRBJ1-1; D not certain. CDR1 is MNHNS, CDR2 SASEGT, per germline. This CDR3 region has 13 residues. V lost 6 bases to trimming and J lost 5 bases, with 13 bases between them.

The V and J genes are TRBV14 and TRBJ1-1; TRBD1 is a possible D gene (6 bases). Trimming took off 2 bases at V and 1 base at J, with 8 bases between the two ends. CDR3 length equals 14 residues. Per the germline V gene, CDR1 is SGHDN and CDR2 is FVKESK. CDR3 in DNA: TGTGCCAGCAGCCAATGGACAGAGAACACTGAAGCTTTCTTT. This encodes CASSQWTENTEAFF.

In its sample, this clone was seen a few times. The chain combines TRBV27 with TRBJ1-2; the D gene is possibly TRBD1 (6 bases). In germline, CDR1 is MNHEY, CDR2 SMNVEV (reference sequence). The V end was cut by 6 bases, the J end by 4 bases, with 9 bases between. This CDR3 has 12 amino acids. The CDR3 sequence is CASREDSYGYTF. The DNA of the CDR3 is TGTGCCAGCAGAGAGGACAGCTATGGCTACACCTTC.

A few counts support this clone. The chain combines TRBV19 with TRBJ2-3; D ambiguous. Per the germline V gene, CDR1 is LNHDA and CDR2 is SQIVND (reference sequence). Trimming removed 7 bases at V and 3 bases at J, with 11 bases between. This CDR3 contains 13 residues. CDR3 bases: TGTGCCAGTATCTCGGAGAGGACAGATACGCAGTATTTT. It is translated as CASISERTDTQYF. Using reference TRBV19 and TRBJ2-3 for the parts outside the CDR3, the full variable domain is DGGITQSPKYLFRKEGQNVTLSCEQNLNHDAMYWYRQDPGQGLRLIYYSQIVNDFQKGDIAEGYSVSREKKESFPLTVTSAQKNPTAFYLCASISERTDTQYFGPGTRLTVL.

The chain couples TRBV6-4 to TRBJ2-1, with 7 nucleotides matching TRBD2. There are 17 residues in the CDR3. Germline assignment: CDR1 MRHNA and CDR2 SNTAGT. The ends lost 0 bases at V and 2 bases at J; junction bases unmatched: 7. CDR3 coding DNA: TGTGCCAGCAGTGACTCTGGTAGCGGGCGGGCCTACAATGAGCAGTTCTTC. It encodes CASSDSGSGRAYNEQFF.

This clone was picked up one time. The CDR3 DNA reads as TGTGCCTGGAGTGGAGGGAACGGCAATCAGCCCCAGCATTTT. It translates to CAWSGGNGNQPQHF. The rearrangement uses TRBV30 and TRBJ1-5; D not resolved. V dropped 1 base and J dropped 2 bases, with 9 bases sitting between them. The CDR3 totals 14 residues. From germline, CDR1 is GTSNPN and CDR2 SVGIG (reference sequence).

V is TRBV18 and J is TRBJ2-1, with a tentative D call TRBD2 (5 bases). Germline V gene sequence: CDR1 KGHSH, CDR2 LQKENI. The V and J ends lost 0 bases and 1 base respectively, with 7 bases between them. CDR3 length equals 15 residues. The CDR3 loop is CASSPPTKSYNEQFF. In DNA, the CDR3 is TGTGCCAGCTCACCACCGACTAAATCCTACAATGAGCAGTTCTTC.